This is a list of T cell receptor beta chains from one sample in a study of T cell responses to AZD1222 COVID-19 vaccine. Produced via immunoSEQ multiplex PCR; TCRdb's table is partial and in-frame only. The profile shows roughly 80,000 clones, around four fifths of them singletons. This sample comprised peripheral blood, obtained on day 0 of AZD1222 vaccination. The receptors stem from an adult in good health. Each CDR3 is given with its conserved first and last residue. The D gene is left open where the match is weak. Clone size is given for some rows only: seen once, a few or many times, or a class if the clone is expanded.

CASSVATGWQETQYF	TGTGCCAGCAGCGTAGCGACAGGGTGGCAAGAGACCCAGTACTTC	TRBV9	TRBJ2-5	NA	TRBD1
CASSLSVPPGERYTF	TGTGCCAGCAGTTTATCGGTGCCACCTGGAGAGCGCTACACCTTC	TRBV28	TRBJ1-2	NA	NA
CASSLDRTFIQLF	TGTGCCAGCAGCTTAGACAGGACCTTTATCCAACTTTTC	TRBV11-2	TRBJ1-2	NA	NA
CASSLVGATYEQYF	TGTGCCAGCAGCTTGGTGGGAGCCACCTACGAGCAGTACTTC	TRBV5-4	TRBJ2-7	once	NA
CAIRPGQSQETQYF	TGTGCCATCCGCCCGGGACAGTCCCAAGAGACCCAGTACTTC	TRBV10-3	TRBJ2-5	once	TRBD1
CASSPATGYTQYF	TGTGCCAGCAGCCCCGCAACAGGCTATACGCAGTATTTT	TRBV5-6	TRBJ2-3	NA	NA
CSVEWAGTNEKLFF	TGCAGCGTTGAATGGGCTGGAACTAATGAAAAACTGTTTTTT	TRBV29-1	TRBJ1-4	NA	NA
CASGTGQMDEQYF	TGTGCTAGTGGTACCGGACAGATGGACGAGCAGTACTTC	TRBV12-5	TRBJ2-7	NA	NA
CASSPNSNQPQHF	TGTGCCAGCAGTCCCAATAGCAATCAGCCCCAGCATTTT	TRBV27	TRBJ1-5	NA	NA
CASTSPTDPGNQPQHF	TGTGCCAGCACCTCTCCGACAGATCCAGGCAATCAGCCCCAGCATTTT	TRBV6-6	TRBJ1-5	NA	NA
CATSVGGANEEQFF	TGTGCCACCAGTGTGGGCGGGGCGAACGAGGAGCAGTTCTTC	TRBV24-1	TRBJ2-1	NA	NA
CASSLVGQGLTDTQYF	TGTGCCAGCAGCTTAGTGGGACAGGGATTAACAGATACGCAGTATTTT	TRBV7-2	TRBJ2-3	NA	TRBD1
CASSRTSGTAQETQYF	TGTGCCAGCAGCAGGACTAGCGGGACGGCCCAAGAGACCCAGTACTTC	TRBV5-8	TRBJ2-5	NA	TRBD2
CASSHPARSQETQYF	TGTGCCAGCAGCCACCCGGCGAGGAGCCAAGAGACCCAGTACTTC	TRBV3-1/TRBV3-2	TRBJ2-5	NA	NA
CASSPDNEQFF	TGCGCCAGCAGCCCGGACAATGAGCAGTTCTTC	TRBV5-1	TRBJ2-1	NA	NA
CASSLALRAGETQYF	NA	TRBV7-8	TRBJ2-5	NA	NA
CASSLSAGGTNEKLFF	TGTGCCAGCTCACTCAGCGCAGGGGGAACTAATGAAAAACTGTTTTTT	TRBV18	TRBJ1-4	NA	TRBD1
CASSPGTGTVYNSPLHF	TGTGCCAGCAGCCCAGGGACCGGGACAGTCTATAATTCACCCCTCCACTTT	TRBV5-6	TRBJ1-6	NA	TRBD1
CASSPGGSGYNEQFF	TGTGCCAGCAGCCCCGGGGGGAGCGGATACAATGAGCAGTTCTTC	TRBV5-4	TRBJ2-1	NA	TRBD2
CASSFPLTPVEQYF	TGTGCCAGCAGCTTTCCCCTGACCCCCGTCGAGCAGTACTTC	TRBV7-9	TRBJ2-7	NA	NA
CASSPGTSGGRGNEQFF	TGTGCCAGCAGCCCTGGGACTAGCGGGGGACGGGGCAATGAGCAGTTCTTC	TRBV7-2	TRBJ2-1	NA	TRBD2
CASSDRLAGLYEQYF	TGTGCCAGCAGTGATCGACTAGCGGGGCTATACGAGCAGTACTTC	TRBV6-2/TRBV6-3	TRBJ2-7	NA	TRBD2
CASSRASTDTQYF	TGTGCCAGCAGCCGCGCGAGCACAGATACGCAGTATTTT	TRBV5-6	TRBJ2-3	NA	NA
CASSERGGIAYEQYF	TGTGCCAGCAGTGAACGGGGCGGGATAGCCTACGAGCAGTACTTC	TRBV2	TRBJ2-7	NA	NA
CASSGWDSLNTEAFF	TGTGCCAGCAGCGGCTGGGACAGCCTGAACACTGAAGCTTTCTTT	TRBV5-8	TRBJ1-1	NA	TRBD1
CASSQGQDNTEAFF	TGCGCCAGCAGCCAAGGACAGGACAACACTGAAGCTTTCTTT	TRBV4-1	TRBJ1-1	NA	NA
CASSLVGVAETQYF	TGTGCCAGCAGCTTAGTTGGGGTAGCAGAGACCCAGTACTTC	TRBV7-2	TRBJ2-5	NA	NA
CASSQDPGGGILYGYTF	TGTGCCAGCAGCCAAGATCCGGGGGGAGGGATCCTCTATGGCTACACCTTC	TRBV3-1/TRBV3-2	TRBJ1-2	NA	NA
CASSRRDSGSGYTF	TGTGCCAGCAGCCGCCGGGACAGCGGGTCGGGCTACACCTTC	TRBV5-8	TRBJ1-2	NA	TRBD1
CASKETSGDFYEQYF	TGTGCCAGTAAGGAGACTAGCGGGGACTTCTACGAGCAGTACTTC	TRBV19	TRBJ2-7	NA	TRBD2
CASRPGKVSNQPQHF	TGTGCCAGCAGGCCGGGGAAGGTTAGCAATCAGCCCCAGCATTTT	TRBV27	TRBJ1-5	NA	NA
CASSLTTGSSYEQYF	TGCGCCAGCAGCCTCACGACTGGGAGCTCCTACGAGCAGTACTTC	TRBV4-3	TRBJ2-7	NA	NA
CASSKVRVLQPSEQYF	TGTGCCAGCAGCAAAGTTAGGGTCCTACAGCCAAGCGAGCAGTACTTC	TRBV21-1	TRBJ2-7	NA	NA
CASNPTGVGEQFF	TGTGCCAGCAATCCAACAGGGGTGGGTGAGCAGTTCTTC	TRBV7-3	TRBJ2-1	NA	TRBD1
CASSLAGLGNEKLFF	TGTGCCAGCAGCTTAGCGGGACTAGGAAATGAAAAACTGTTTTTT	TRBV7-2	TRBJ1-4	few	NA
CASSQVATSGNNEQFF	TGCGCCAGCAGCCAAGTAGCGACTAGCGGAAACAATGAGCAGTTCTTC	TRBV4-3	TRBJ2-1	NA	TRBD2